One sample yielded the 10 T cell receptor beta chains listed below, sequenced in a study of long-term antiretroviral therapy in people with HIV. Survey level was the resolution at which the v3.0 immunoSEQ assay ran. Measured with immunoSEQ multiplex PCR; TCRdb has only the in-frame clones, and not every one. The table records some 31,000 clones, 97% of them present only once. Material: unsorted PBMCs, obtained 7.6 years after starting antiretroviral therapy. These receptors came from a man aged 30 to 45 with HIV.

The chain links TRBV6-5 to TRBJ1-2; 7 bases line up with TRBD1. CDR1 is MNHEY and CDR2 is SVGAGI in the germline V gene. J gave up 4 bases and V 6 bases, and 5 bases lay outside the gene matches. The CDR3 contains 13 residues. CDR3 region: CASSGWDSYGYTF. In nucleotides, the CDR3 is TGTGCCAGCAGCGGTTGGGACAGCTATGGCTACACCTTC.

The genes are TRBV7-9 and TRBJ1-2; 7 bases fit TRBD1. V shed 2 bases and J 0 bases; nucleotides not matched to a gene: 9. The CDR3 spans 17 residues. CDR1 and CDR2 (germline): SEHNR, FQNEAQ (reference sequence). CDR3 sequence (DNA): TGTGCCAGCAGCTTATTGAAGACAGGGAGGTCTAACTATGGCTACACCTTC. It translates to CASSLLKTGRSNYGYTF.

This chain links TRBV6-5 with TRBJ2-7; TRBD1 matches at 10 bases. The germline gives CDR1 MNHEY, CDR2 SVGAGI. The CDR3 is 15 amino acids. V trimming: 7 bases; J trimming: 6 bases; junction bases outside the gene matches: 12. The CDR3 region has the DNA TGTGCCAGCACCGCCCGGACAGGGGGGAACGGCGAGCAGTACTTC. Amino acid sequence: CASTARTGGNGEQYF.

This sequence joins TRBV4-3 and TRBJ1-4; D remains unclear. V lost 4 bases and J lost 11, with 20 bases in between. Germline V gene data show CDR1 as LGHNA and CDR2 as YSLEER. CDR3 length equals 15 residues. The CDR3 sequence: CASSLTIRDRGKLFF. In DNA form, the CDR3 reads TGCGCCAGCAGCCTGACGATTCGTGACCGTGGGAAACTGTTTTTT.

This sequence joins TRBV2 and TRBJ2-2, with unresolved D. V was pared by 7 bases and J by 0 bases, with 12 bases between. The V gene's germline CDR1 is SNHLY and CDR2 FYNNEI. The CDR3 is 15 amino acids. The CDR3 region has the DNA TGTGCCAGCACCGTGGGTCGGCCGAACACCGGGGAGCTGTTTTTT. It codes for CASTVGRPNTGELFF.

The gene calls are TRBV7-2 and TRBJ2-1; weak D call: TRBD2 (5 bases). The CDR3 runs 12 residues. V was trimmed by 1 base and J by 15 bases, leaving 13 bases between them. Germline CDR1 is SGHTA and CDR2 is FQGNSA. The CDR3 bases are TGTGCCAGCAGCTTAGTCTCCTTGGCGGGGTTCTTC. Translated: CASSLVSLAGFF.

This chain links TRBV11-2 with TRBJ1-1; no reliable D call. Trimming removed 3 bases from V and 7 bases from J, with 9 bases in between. Germline CDR1 SGHAT, CDR2 FQNNGV. The CDR3 has 12 amino acids. This CDR3 is CASSLVSVEAFF. CDR3 nucleotide sequence: TGTGCCAGCAGCTTGGTCTCGGTTGAAGCTTTCTTT.

V is TRBV9 and J is TRBJ2-7; maybe TRBD1 (6 bases). The germline V gene has CDR1 SGDLS and CDR2 YYNGEE. The CDR3 is 15 amino acids. The ends were cut back, 2 bases at V and 3 bases at J, with 15 bases in the middle. CDR3 sequence (DNA): TGTGCCAGCAGCGTTCCGTATGTGACAGGCTACGAGCAGTACTTC. This translates into CASSVPYVTGYEQYF. The whole variable domain, remainder taken from reference TRBV9 and TRBJ2-7, is DSGVTQTPKHLITATGQRVTLRCSPRSGDLSVYWYQQSLDQGLQFLIQYYNGEERAKGNILERFSAQQFPDLHSELNLSSLELGDSALYFCASSVPYVTGYEQYFGPGTRLTVT.

In its sample, this clone was seen once. The J gene is TRBJ2-7, the V gene TRBV7-2, with TRBD2 matching over 8 bases. CDR3 length: 16 residues. V lost 5 bases and J lost 2; bases outside the gene matches: 11. Looked up from germline, CDR1 is SGHTA and CDR2 is FQGNSA. As DNA, the CDR3 is TGTGCCAGCAGCCCATATAGCGGGGCTACGGCCTACGAGCAGTACTTC. This sequence encodes CASSPYSGATAYEQYF.

CDR3 nucleotide sequence: TGTGCCAGCAGCCCCTACGAAGGTGGTTACACTGAAGCTTTCTTT. Its translation: CASSPYEGGYTEAFF. V usage is TRBV9 and J usage is TRBJ1-1; D is unresolved. CDR1 and CDR2 (germline): SGDLS, YYNGEE. The CDR3 covers 15 residues. V gave up 4 bases and J gave up 3 bases, with 16 bases separating them.